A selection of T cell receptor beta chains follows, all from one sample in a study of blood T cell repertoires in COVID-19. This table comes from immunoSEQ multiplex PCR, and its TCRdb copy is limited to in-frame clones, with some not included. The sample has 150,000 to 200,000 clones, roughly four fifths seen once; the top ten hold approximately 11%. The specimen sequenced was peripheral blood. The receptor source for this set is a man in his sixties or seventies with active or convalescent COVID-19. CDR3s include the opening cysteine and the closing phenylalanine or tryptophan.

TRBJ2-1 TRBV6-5 CASSYSSSYNEQFF
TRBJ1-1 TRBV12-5 CASGPGNTEAFF
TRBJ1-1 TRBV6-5 CASSNPGQGAPEAFF
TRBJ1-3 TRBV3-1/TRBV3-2 CASSQGVGFYTIYF
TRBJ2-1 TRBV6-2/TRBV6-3 CASSPQQGAGGTYNEQFF
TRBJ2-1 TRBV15 CATSRDRFLEQFF
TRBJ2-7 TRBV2 CASSNNYEQYF
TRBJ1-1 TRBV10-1 CASSEHSRGTEAFF
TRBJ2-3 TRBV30 CAWSVPRTSGWTDTQYF
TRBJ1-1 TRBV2 CASNGQTPNTEAFF
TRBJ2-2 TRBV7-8 CATPSRNTGELFF
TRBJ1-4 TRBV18 CASSPQVTGGPATNEKLFF
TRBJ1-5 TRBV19 CASSMDRVNSNQPQHF
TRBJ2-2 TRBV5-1 CASSLSDFATGELFF
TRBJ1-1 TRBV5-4 CASSPGGQGSGTEAFF
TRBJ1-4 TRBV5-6 CASSATGEIGEKLFF
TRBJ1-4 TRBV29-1 CSAKASTNEKLFF
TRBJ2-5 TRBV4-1 CASSLLVTGTGEETQYF
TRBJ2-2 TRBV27 CASSFRTSGELFF
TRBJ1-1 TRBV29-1 CSVESGTGGTEAFF
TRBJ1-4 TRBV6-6 CASRGLGTQNEKLFF
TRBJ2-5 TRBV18 CASSPAGKETQYF
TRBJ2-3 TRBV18 CASSPDRGSDTQYF
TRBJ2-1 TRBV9 CASSETGRSYNEQFF
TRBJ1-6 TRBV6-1 CASSEADAVGSYNSPLHF
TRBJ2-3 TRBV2 CASIVSAGHHSTDTQYF
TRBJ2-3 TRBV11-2 CASSLGLGYTDTQYF
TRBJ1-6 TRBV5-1 CASSPRTGNNSPLHF
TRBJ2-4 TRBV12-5 CASGRGQPKNIQYF
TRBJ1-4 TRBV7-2 CASSLAGTGDEKLFF
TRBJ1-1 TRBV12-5 CASSRGTEAFF
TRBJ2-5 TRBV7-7 CASSPRGFQETQYF
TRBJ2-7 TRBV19 CASSIPPGRGDYEQYF
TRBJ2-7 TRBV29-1 CSVESGASDEQYF
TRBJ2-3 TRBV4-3 CASRRQGSSTDTQYF
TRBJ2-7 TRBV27 CASGKGGPFYEQYF
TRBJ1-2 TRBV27 CASSLYRTTVPYAGYTF
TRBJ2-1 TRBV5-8 CASSESSGQSSYNEQFF
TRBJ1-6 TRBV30 CAWSITGGDSPLHF